Presented here are 32 T cell receptor beta chains from one specimen sequenced in a study of cytomegalovirus exposure and HLA in healthy donors. PCR primers comprised 60 Vbeta and 13 Jbeta primers. Some clones are missing from TCRdb's copy, which holds only in-frame ones; the method was immunoSEQ multiplex PCR. The table has roughly 150,000 clones, less than 10% seen once. Sequencing was done on a sample of PBMCs. Receptors originate from a male donor in good health and CMV-seronegative.

This rearrangement joins TRBV5-1 to TRBJ2-6, with 7 bases fitting TRBD2. Germline CDR1 and CDR2: SGHRS and YFSETQ. The junction had 10 bases not matched to a gene; V was cut back by 1 base and J by 6 bases. The CDR3 length is 17 residues. In DNA, the CDR3 is TGCGCCAGCAGCTTGAGCGGGGTCGGTAGCTCGGCCAACGTCCTGACTTTC. Its translation: CASSLSGVGSSANVLTF.

Comment on this clone: Within the sample, other DNA sequences also encode this same CDR3. The J gene is TRBJ2-7, the V gene TRBV27, with 8 bases matching TRBD1. Germline lookup yields CDR1 MNHEY and CDR2 SMNVEV (reference sequence). J was trimmed by 0 bases and V by 8 bases; bases with no gene match: 21. The CDR3 runs 19 residues. For the CDR3, the DNA is TGTGCCAGCGATTCAGTTTCTACACCTCCCGGGACAGGCTCCTACGAGCAGTACTTC. Its protein is CASDSVSTPPGTGSYEQYF.

This clone turned up a few times. V is TRBV19 and J is TRBJ1-1; 9 bases fit TRBD1. Trimming cost V 3 bases and J 10 bases; bases outside gene matches: 3. The germline V gene has CDR1 LNHDA and CDR2 SQIVND (reference sequence). This CDR3 spans 12 amino acids. This chain's CDR3 is CASSIGTGRAFF. CDR3 bases: TGTGCCAGTAGTATCGGGACAGGGAGAGCTTTCTTT.

This chain uses TRBV28 with TRBJ2-7; 8 bases line up with TRBD1. Germline V gene sequence: CDR1 MDHEN, CDR2 SYDVKM. This CDR3 region has 15 residues. The ends lost 8 bases at V and 7 bases at J; junction bases unmatched: 16. CDR3 residues: CASRPGDRGLGEQYF. DNA of the CDR3: TGTGCCAGCCGACCGGGAGACAGGGGCCTGGGGGAGCAGTACTTC. Drawing the rest from reference TRBV28 and TRBJ2-7, the complete variable domain is DVKVTQSSRYLVKRTGEKVFLECVQDMDHENMFWYRQDPGLGLRLIYFSYDVKMKEKGDIPEGYSVSREKKERFSLILESASTNQTSMYLCASRPGDRGLGEQYFGPGTRLTVT.

The chain is built from TRBV4-2 and TRBJ1-5, with TRBD1 as a possible D gene (6 bases). The germline gives CDR1 LGHNA, CDR2 YNFKEQ. The CDR3 is 18 amino acids. V was pared by 0 bases and J by 3 bases, with 18 bases between. Written as DNA, the CDR3 is TGTGCCAGCAGCCAAGATCTACGAGGCAGGGGAGTCAATCAGCCCCAGCATTTT. Its protein product is CASSQDLRGRGVNQPQHF.

The chain couples TRBV4-3 to TRBJ1-1; D ambiguous. This CDR3 comprises 14 residues. The V gene lost 0 bases and the J gene lost 3 bases, with 8 bases spanning the gap. Germline V CDR1 and CDR2: LGHNA, YSLEER. The CDR3 sequence: CASSQDSVYTEAFF. In DNA, the CDR3 is TGCGCCAGCAGCCAAGACAGTGTGTACACTGAAGCTTTCTTT.

The V gene is TRBV4-2, the J gene TRBJ1-1; perhaps TRBD1 as D (5 bases). Germline V CDR1 and CDR2: LGHNA, YNFKEQ. Trimming cost V 3 bases and J 4 bases, with 18 bases left between them. The CDR3 has 16 residues. The CDR3 is CASSHRERGGSTEAFF. The CDR3 DNA reads TGTGCCAGCAGCCACCGGGAGCGGGGCGGTAGCACTGAAGCTTTCTTT.

This clone has only a few counts. The chain has TRBV9 and TRBJ1-2, with TRBD1 as a possible D gene (5 bases). Per the germline V gene, CDR1 is SGDLS and CDR2 is YYNGEE. The CDR3 runs to 15 residues. The germline V and J ends were trimmed by 4 bases and 4 bases, with 17 bases remaining between them. The CDR3 here is CASSSLVGGSYGYTF. The DNA for the CDR3 is TGTGCCAGCAGCTCATTAGTGGGGGGGTCCTATGGCTACACCTTC.

J is TRBJ1-5 and V is TRBV28; 10 bases match TRBD1. The V gene's germline CDR1 is MDHEN and CDR2 SYDVKM. CDR3 length: 16 amino acids. The trim removed 6 bases at V and 7 bases at J, leaving 12 bases unmatched. The CDR3 DNA reads TGTGCCAGCAGCCTAGCCGGGACAGGGGCCCGGCAGCCCCAGCATTTT. This sequence encodes CASSLAGTGARQPQHF. The complete variable domain, with remaining parts taken from reference TRBV28 and TRBJ1-5, reads DVKVTQSSRYLVKRTGEKVFLECVQDMDHENMFWYRQDPGLGLRLIYFSYDVKMKEKGDIPEGYSVSREKKERFSLILESASTNQTSMYLCASSLAGTGARQPQHFGDGTRLSIL.

The chain joins TRBV5-1 to TRBJ2-7; D might be TRBD2 (5 bases). The CDR3 spans 13 residues. Germline CDR1 is SGHRS and CDR2 is YFSETQ. V dropped 6 bases and J dropped 2 bases, with 12 bases sitting between them. This CDR3 is CASNEGGAYEQYF. In nucleotides, the CDR3 is TGCGCCAGCAATGAGGGCGGCGCCTACGAGCAGTACTTC.

This chain joins TRBV13 and TRBJ2-2, with 7 nucleotides matching TRBD1. The CDR3 loop spans 14 amino acids. V lost 3 bases to trimming and J lost 5 bases; unmatched junction nucleotides: 3. Germline assignment: CDR1 PRHDT and CDR2 FYEKMQ (reference sequence). CDR3 coding DNA: TGTGCCAGCAGCTTGGAGACAGGGACCGGGGAGCTGTTTTTT. It specifies CASSLETGTGELFF.

This clone was detected a few times. The chain joins TRBV27 to TRBJ1-5; D unclear. The CDR3 sequence is 15 residues long. Trimming stripped 8 bases from V and 0 bases from J, with 14 bases between. Germline V gene lookup returns CDR1 MNHEY and CDR2 SMNVEV (reference sequence). CDR3 nucleotide sequence: TGTGCCAGCTCGACGGAGGCTCATAGCAATCAGCCCCAGCATTTT. Translating gives CASSTEAHSNQPQHF.

V gene TRBV6-6 combines with J gene TRBJ1-6; 7 bases align to TRBD1. Germline values: CDR1 MNHNY, CDR2 SVGAGI (reference sequence). J lost 0 bases, V lost 4 bases, and 3 bases had no gene match. The CDR3 is 16 amino acids. The CDR3 DNA sequence: TGTGCCAGCAGTTCGGGACAGCGCTCCTATAATTCACCCCTCCACTTT. Encoded protein: CASSSGQRSYNSPLHF.

In its sample, this clone was seen a few times. The DNA of the CDR3 is TGTGCCAGCAATTTGGCAGGGATAGATCAGCCCCAGCATTTT. It is translated as CASNLAGIDQPQHF. V gene TRBV9 combines with J gene TRBJ1-5; tentatively, D is TRBD1 (5 bases). The ends were cut back, 6 bases at V and 5 bases at J, with 15 bases in the middle. Germline CDR1 SGDLS, CDR2 YYNGEE. The CDR3 contains 14 residues. Filled out from reference TRBV9 and TRBJ1-5, the complete variable domain reads DSGVTQTPKHLITATGQRVTLRCSPRSGDLSVYWYQQSLDQGLQFLIQYYNGEERAKGNILERFSAQQFPDLHSELNLSSLELGDSALYFCASNLAGIDQPQHFGDGTRLSIL.

CDR3 in amino acids: CSALRIGTNTGELFF. In nucleotides, the CDR3 is TGCAGCGCTTTGAGAATCGGGACGAACACCGGGGAGCTGTTTTTT. The rearrangement joins TRBV29-1 to TRBJ2-2; D perhaps matches TRBD2 (5 bases). CDR1 and CDR2 from the germline V gene are SQVTM and ANQGSEA. The CDR3 totals 15 residues. V lost 7 bases and J lost 0, with 15 bases in between.

This clone was counted between two and nine times. This sequence joins TRBV9 and TRBJ2-1; 8 bases align to TRBD1. Germline V gives CDR1 SGDLS, CDR2 YYNGEE. This CDR3 is built from 15 residues. Trimming cost V 0 bases and J 7 bases; bases outside gene matches: 6. The CDR3 is CASSVDQGAQNEQFF. Written as DNA, the CDR3 is TGTGCCAGCAGCGTAGATCAGGGGGCGCAAAATGAGCAGTTCTTC. The whole variable domain, filled in from reference TRBV9 and TRBJ2-1, reads DSGVTQTPKHLITATGQRVTLRCSPRSGDLSVYWYQQSLDQGLQFLIQYYNGEERAKGNILERFSAQQFPDLHSELNLSSLELGDSALYFCASSVDQGAQNEQFFGPGTRLTVL.

This clone has more than one count but fewer than ten. The CDR3 is CASSQDPASETSTDTQYF. The CDR3 DNA reads as TGCGCCAGCAGCCAAGATCCCGCTAGCGAGACAAGCACAGATACGCAGTATTTT. The chain is built from TRBV4-1 and TRBJ2-3; possibly TRBD2 for D (6 bases). Trimming stripped 0 bases from V and 0 bases from J, with 16 bases between. Germline lookup yields CDR1 MGHRA and CDR2 YSYEKL. The CDR3 is 18 amino acids.

The V gene is TRBV5-1, the J gene TRBJ2-1; weak D call: TRBD1 (5 bases). CDR1 is SGHRS and CDR2 is YFSETQ in the germline V gene. Trimming stripped 0 bases from V and 0 bases from J, with 10 bases between. This CDR3 is built from 16 residues. The DNA of the CDR3 is TGCGCCAGCAGCTTGGACGGACACAGCTCCTACAATGAGCAGTTCTTC. Its translation is CASSLDGHSSYNEQFF.

The chain carries TRBV28 and TRBJ2-7; tentatively, D is TRBD1 (6 bases). The CDR3 consists of 17 residues. Germline CDR1 reads MDHEN; CDR2 reads SYDVKM. The ends were cut back, 5 bases at V and 3 bases at J, with 23 bases in the middle. DNA of the CDR3: TGTGCCAGCAGTCGCATGGCAGGGGCAGCAATTAACTACGAGCAGTACTTC. Its protein is CASSRMAGAAINYEQYF.

This clone was seen a few times. The chain links TRBV11-2 to TRBJ2-7; unclear D gene. CDR1 is SGHAT, CDR2 FQNNGV, per germline. The CDR3 runs 13 residues. The germline V and J ends were trimmed by 0 bases and 4 bases, with 7 bases remaining between them. CDR3 loop: CASSLDEVYEQYF. For the CDR3, the DNA is TGTGCCAGCAGCTTAGACGAGGTGTACGAGCAGTACTTC. The variable domain in full, completed from reference TRBV11-2 and TRBJ2-7, reads EAGVAQSPRYKIIEKRQSVAFWCNPISGHATLYWYQQILGQGPKLLIQFQNNGVVDDSQLPKDRFSAERLKGVDSTLKIQPAKLEDSAVYLCASSLDEVYEQYFGPGTRLTVT.

This clone came up a few times. This chain links TRBV13 with TRBJ2-1; TRBD1 aligns across 7 bases. The germline V gene encodes CDR1 PRHDT and CDR2 FYEKMQ (reference sequence). Trimming removed 3 bases from V and 3 bases from J; junction bases left unmatched: 5. The CDR3 totals 15 residues. The CDR3 loop is CASSFSQGIYNEQFF. The CDR3 DNA reads as TGTGCCAGCAGCTTCTCACAGGGGATCTACAATGAGCAGTTCTTC.

The table lists this clone with a few counts. J is TRBJ1-5 and V is TRBV6-5; perhaps TRBD1 as D (5 bases). V lost 6 bases and J lost 0, with 12 bases in between. CDR3 length: 15 residues. Looked up from germline, CDR1 is MNHEY and CDR2 is SVGAGI. DNA of the CDR3: TGTGCCAGCAGCCCGACAGTTTATAGCAATCAGCCCCAGCATTTT. It is translated as CASSPTVYSNQPQHF.

This chain joins TRBV6-5 and TRBJ2-7, with TRBD1 identical over 9 bases. Germline V gives CDR1 MNHEY, CDR2 SVGAGI. Germline trimming cut 5 bases from V and 3 bases from J; bases unmatched to any gene: 2. This CDR3 is built from 13 residues. This CDR3 reads CASSRQGVYEQYF. The CDR3 DNA sequence: TGTGCCAGCAGTCGACAGGGGGTCTACGAGCAGTACTTC.

V usage is TRBV28 and J usage is TRBJ1-5; perhaps TRBD1 as D (5 bases). CDR1 is MDHEN and CDR2 is SYDVKM in the germline V gene. The CDR3 covers 16 residues. Deletions cut 7 bases from V and 4 bases from J, with 20 bases between. CDR3 loop: CASTPSELTVNQPQHF. In DNA, the CDR3 is TGTGCCAGCACCCCCTCGGAGTTGACAGTGAATCAGCCCCAGCATTTT.

This clone was counted only a few times. The V and J genes are TRBV25-1 and TRBJ1-1; D uncertain. Germline CDR1 and CDR2: MGHDK and SYGVNS. The CDR3 runs 14 residues. Trimming removed 7 bases from V and 0 bases from J, with 12 bases in between. The CDR3 here is CASKSGRMNTEAFF. For the CDR3, the DNA is TGTGCCAGCAAGAGCGGACGGATGAACACTGAAGCTTTCTTT.

This clone appeared a few times. The V and J genes are TRBV7-9 and TRBJ1-5; 8 positions match TRBD1. Trimming at V came to 5 bases and at J to 7 bases, leaving 16 bases not matched to a gene. The CDR3 consists of 17 residues. The V gene's germline CDR1 is SEHNR and CDR2 FQNEAQ (reference sequence). The CDR3 protein is CASSKTGARGGGQPQHF. The CDR3 DNA follows: TGTGCCAGCAGCAAGACAGGGGCCCGGGGAGGGGGGCAGCCCCAGCATTTT.

The genes are TRBV7-9 and TRBJ2-3; 13 bases map to TRBD2. Trimming removed 6 bases from V and 2 bases from J; junction bases left unmatched: 5. Germline lookup yields CDR1 SEHNR and CDR2 FQNEAQ (reference sequence). The CDR3 consists of 16 residues. CDR3 coding DNA: TGTGCCAGCAGTTTGACTAGCGGGAGGCTCACAGATACGCAGTATTTT. Residues: CASSLTSGRLTDTQYF.

The rearrangement uses TRBV7-8 and TRBJ1-2; D is unclear. V was pared by 1 base and J by 2 bases, with 8 bases between. Looked up from germline, CDR1 is SGHVS and CDR2 is FQNEAQ. The length of the CDR3 is 14 residues. CDR3 amino acids: CASSLGGSNYGYTF. The CDR3 region has the DNA TGTGCCAGCAGCTTAGGAGGCAGCAACTATGGCTACACCTTC.

The chain carries TRBV6-6 and TRBJ2-5; 8 nucleotides align to TRBD1. The J call may be mistaken, given a closer DNA end match to TRBJ2-7. Germline V CDR1 and CDR2: MNHNY, SVGAGI (reference sequence). The CDR3 sequence is 15 residues long. The CDR3 here is CASRDGQGNSYEQYF. In DNA form, the CDR3 reads TGTGCCAGCAGGGACGGACAGGGAAATTCCTACGAGCAGTACTTC.

The chain couples TRBV5-4 to TRBJ2-2, with 7 bases that match TRBD2. The CDR3 has 18 residues. V shed 4 bases, J shed 0 bases, and the junction held 12 bases outside the gene matches. Germline CDR1 and CDR2: SGHNT and YYREEE (reference sequence). The CDR3 sequence: CASSPRASSGPNTGELFF. CDR3 in DNA: TGTGCCAGCAGCCCCCGAGCGTCTAGCGGTCCGAACACCGGGGAGCTGTTTTTT. Complete variable domain (other parts from reference TRBV5-4 and TRBJ2-2): ETGVTQSPTHLIKTRGQQVTLRCSSQSGHNTVSWYQQALGQGPQFIFQYYREEENGRGNFPPRFSGLQFPNYSSELNVNALELDDSALYLCASSPRASSGPNTGELFFGEGSRLTVL.

This clone was counted a few times. The rearrangement uses TRBV28 and TRBJ1-2; D is perhaps TRBD1 (5 bases). The CDR3 sequence is 14 residues long. Germline loops: CDR1 MDHEN, CDR2 SYDVKM. V was clipped by 4 bases and J by 6 bases, with 15 bases between them. CDR3 in DNA: TGTGCCAGCAGTTCCCAGGGTTATATCGATGGCTACACCTTC. This gives the protein CASSSQGYIDGYTF.

This clone was recorded a few times. This rearrangement joins TRBV5-6 to TRBJ1-1; D is undetermined. The CDR3 spans 14 residues. The germline V gene encodes CDR1 SGHDT and CDR2 YYEEEE. Trimming shortened V by 2 bases and J by 4 bases, and 12 bases separated the two germline ends. CDR3 region: CASSLGGRITEAFF. The CDR3 DNA is TGTGCCAGCAGCTTAGGAGGGAGGATCACTGAAGCTTTCTTT. Drawing the rest from reference TRBV5-6 and TRBJ1-1, the complete variable domain is DAGVTQSPTHLIKTRGQQVTLRCSPKSGHDTVSWYQQALGQGPQFIFQYYEEEERQRGNFPDRFSGHQFPNYSSELNVNALLLGDSALYLCASSLGGRITEAFFGQGTRLTVV.